This T cell receptor beta chain was recorded in a study of T cells after posttransplantation cyclophosphamide. Profiled with immunoSEQ multiplex PCR; TCRdb holds only in-frame clones, not every one. Recorded here are fewer than 55,000 clones, with no singletons, and the ten leading clones hold 2% to 3%. This clone was seen many times. The antigen remains unidentified. Points from the study as a whole: Donor CD8+ memory clones often dominated recipient blood repertoires at later times. After PTCy, TRB diversity resembled that of CNI/methotrexate controls. Skin or GI-infiltrating T cells shared few TRB sequences with blood.

Germline V gives CDR1 LNHDA, CDR2 SQIVND (reference sequence). V trimming: 4 bases; J trimming: 3 bases; junction bases outside the gene matches: 5. The CDR3 extends over 16 amino acids. This TCR was sampled from a man in his forties in good health, CMV-negative, and a related stem cell transplant donor. This chain joins TRBV19 and TRBJ1-5, with 11 bases lining up with TRBD1. Sequencing input: PBMCs. The CDR3 DNA sequence: TGTGCCAGTAGTACGAGGGACAGGGGGTTCAATCAGCCCCAGCATTTT. It is translated as CASSTRDRGFNQPQHF.